One and the same sample provided the 3 T cell receptor beta chains below, sequenced in a study of vaccination effects on CD4 cells after COVID-19. Repertoires were generated with immunoSEQ multiplex PCR, while TCRdb's copy carries only in-frame clones and drops some. Found here are tens of thousands of clones, around 77% of them singletons; the top ten hold 2.9%. Their antigen targets remain unknown. ViraFEST assay sequencing came after antigen-specific CD4+ T cells were expanded with viral peptide pools. When around ten days of culture had elapsed, CD4+ T cells were isolated. Among the vaccine recipients, none had a prior SARS-CoV-2 infection, and nucleocapsid antibodies were negative. The sample was CD4+ T cells from PBMCs cultured with HCoV-NL63 spike peptides, taken before COVID-19 vaccination. These receptors were taken from a human donor who received a COVID-19 vaccine.

V is TRBV6-1 and J is TRBJ1-1; the D is unclear. CDR3 length: 13 residues. In germline, CDR1 is MNHNS, CDR2 SASEGT. The ends were cut back, 3 bases at V and 8 bases at J, with 13 bases in the middle. CDR3 loop: CASSDRTVREAFF. The CDR3 region has the DNA TGTGCCAGCAGTGATCGGACTGTTAGAGAAGCTTTCTTT.

This clone was seen only a few times. The gene calls are TRBV4-3 and TRBJ1-1; 7 bases align to TRBD1. Germline trimming cut 4 bases from V and 5 bases from J; bases unmatched to any gene: 10. Germline CDR1 reads LGHNA; CDR2 reads YSLEER. The CDR3 is made up of 15 amino acids. The CDR3 coding sequence is TGCGCCAGCAGCCCTTGGATGGAGGGGGCAACTGAAGCTTTCTTT. It is translated as CASSPWMEGATEAFF.

This sequence joins TRBV25-1 and TRBJ1-6, with 9 nucleotides matching TRBD1. This CDR3 has 14 amino acids. Per germline, CDR1 MGHDK and CDR2 SYGVNS. V shed 5 bases and J 11 bases; nucleotides not matched to a gene: 7. CDR3 nucleotide sequence: TGTGCCAGCAGTAACACAGGGGGCGGGCCACCCCTCCACTTT. Translation: CASSNTGGGPPLHF.